The 18 T cell receptor beta chains in this list originate from one sample, sequenced in a study of OX40 agonist ivuxolimab in advanced cancers. Method: immunoSEQ multiplex PCR; TCRdb's copy keeps in-frame clones and lacks some. The sample consists of 80,000 to 100,000 clones, 94% of them appearing once. The sample consisted of CD4+ or CD8+ T cells sorted from blood, taken in a trial of the OX40 agonist ivuxolimab. All receptors derive from an adult with an advanced solid tumor such as melanoma, head and neck, liver or kidney cancer.

This clone has a single count. This chain joins TRBV9 and TRBJ1-2; D not resolved. This CDR3 is 13 amino acids long. V lost 0 bases and J lost 5, with 8 bases in between. Germline CDR1 and CDR2: SGDLS and YYNGEE. The CDR3 reads CASSVAPDYGYTF. The CDR3 nucleotides read TGTGCCAGCAGCGTAGCTCCAGATTATGGCTACACCTTC.

Only a few counts were recorded for this clone. The chain links TRBV7-9 to TRBJ2-7, with D uncertain. CDR1 SEHNR and CDR2 FQNEAQ come from the germline V gene (reference sequence). The CDR3 is 12 amino acids. The germline V and J ends were trimmed by 1 base and 6 bases, with 7 bases remaining between them. The CDR3 region has the DNA TGTGCCAGCAGCTTAGATGGGTTCGAGCAGTACTTC. Its translation is CASSLDGFEQYF.

The chain recombines TRBV7-2 with TRBJ2-5; D unclear. Germline V gene lookup returns CDR1 SGHTA and CDR2 FQGNSA. This CDR3 has 13 amino acids. Trimming pared 1 base from V and 3 bases from J, leaving 6 bases between. The CDR3 reads CASSLDRKETQYF. The CDR3 nucleotides read TGTGCCAGCAGCTTAGATCGAAAAGAGACCCAGTACTTC.

A remark on this clone: A junction boundary mismatches the germline segment, possibly from a read error. The chain uses TRBV7-7 and TRBJ2-5; 7 bases are shared with TRBD2. From germline, CDR1 is SSHAT and CDR2 FNYEAQ (reference sequence). This CDR3 comprises 13 residues. The CDR3 nucleotides read TGTGCTAGCAGCTTTGGGGGAGGGGAGACCCAGTACTTC. It is translated as CASSFGGGETQYF.

The genes are TRBV7-9 and TRBJ1-1; D gene unclear. CDR1 is SEHNR and CDR2 is FQNEAQ in the germline V gene (reference sequence). CDR3 length: 13 residues. V lost 1 base and J 5 bases, leaving 8 bases between the germline ends. CDR3 region: CASSLVSGTEAFF. The CDR3, as DNA: TGTGCCAGCAGCTTAGTTTCCGGGACTGAAGCTTTCTTT.

The V and J genes are TRBV19 and TRBJ2-1; D is ambiguous. Germline CDR1 reads LNHDA; CDR2 reads SQIVND (reference sequence). The CDR3 totals 14 residues. The germline V and J ends were trimmed by 6 bases and 0 bases, with 9 bases remaining between them. CDR3 protein: CASRAADSYNEQFF. The CDR3 nucleotides read TGTGCCAGTAGGGCGGCGGACTCCTACAATGAGCAGTTCTTC.

V and J are TRBV5-1 and TRBJ1-1, with unresolved D. With 2 bases removed from V and 5 bases from J, the gap between germline ends came to 10 bases. The CDR3 has 13 residues. Germline CDR1 is SGHRS and CDR2 is YFSETQ. CDR3 coding DNA: TGCGCCAGCAGCTTTGTCGGGGATACTGAAGCTTTCTTT. Translating it yields CASSFVGDTEAFF.

The chain carries TRBV7-9 and TRBJ2-1; possible D gene TRBD2, 6 bases. The CDR3 covers 12 residues. V was clipped by 2 bases and J by 7 bases, with 6 bases between them. CDR1 and CDR2 (germline): SEHNR, FQNEAQ (reference sequence). The CDR3 protein is CASSLRGNEQFF. For the CDR3, the DNA is TGTGCCAGCAGCTTACGGGGGAATGAGCAGTTCTTC.

V and J are TRBV7-3 and TRBJ2-2, with TRBD1 identical over 8 bases. The CDR3 is made up of 15 amino acids. Germline V gene data show CDR1 as SGHTA and CDR2 as FQGTGA. V gave up 5 bases and J gave up 4 bases; unmatched junction bases: 6. CDR3 protein: CASSPDRGSTGELFF. The CDR3 nucleotides are TGTGCCAGCAGCCCCGACAGGGGATCCACCGGGGAGCTGTTTTTT. Full variable domain (outside the CDR3, taken from reference TRBV7-3 and TRBJ2-2): GAGVSQTPSNKVTEKGKYVELRCDPISGHTALYWYRQSLGQGPEFLIYFQGTGAADDSGLPNDRFFAVRPEGSVSTLKIQRTERGDSAVYLCASSPDRGSTGELFFGEGSRLTVL.

This clone was detected only once. Different DNA sequences within this sample yield the same CDR3. V and J are TRBV5-6 and TRBJ2-2; 7 nucleotides align to TRBD1. Germline V lookup: CDR1 SGHDT, CDR2 YYEEEE. The J segment lost 6 bases and the V segment lost 4 bases, leaving 3 bases of the junction unmatched. The CDR3 loop spans 13 amino acids. CDR3 in amino acids: CASSRDRAGELFF. In nucleotides, the CDR3 is TGTGCCAGCAGCCGAGACAGGGCCGGGGAGCTGTTTTTT.

The chain joins TRBV9 to TRBJ2-1; no clear D. Trimming pared 0 bases from V and 1 base from J, leaving 8 bases between. This CDR3 has 15 amino acids. Germline-derived CDR1 and CDR2 are SGDLS and YYNGEE. The CDR3 DNA reads TGTGCCAGCAGCGTAGATGGGAATTCCTACAATGAGCAGTTCTTC. Its protein product is CASSVDGNSYNEQFF. The full variable domain, its missing parts supplied by reference TRBV9 and TRBJ2-1, is DSGVTQTPKHLITATGQRVTLRCSPRSGDLSVYWYQQSLDQGLQFLIQYYNGEERAKGNILERFSAQQFPDLHSELNLSSLELGDSALYFCASSVDGNSYNEQFFGPGTRLTVL.

The DNA of the CDR3 is TGTGCCAGTAGTCTCCGGGACAACCTTAGATACGAGCAGTACTTC. Its translation: CASSLRDNLRYEQYF. The chain is built from TRBV19 and TRBJ2-7; tentative D call: TRBD1 (6 bases). Trimming took 5 bases from V and 4 from J, leaving 18 bases between them. Per germline, CDR1 LNHDA and CDR2 SQIVND (reference sequence). This CDR3 comprises 15 residues.

This clone appeared once. J is TRBJ1-2 and V is TRBV2, with TRBD1 identical over 9 bases. V lost 6 bases and J lost 8; bases outside the gene matches: 22. Germline CDR1 SNHLY, CDR2 FYNNEI. The CDR3 is made up of 18 amino acids. CDR3: CASSYLPRRDRVEGGYTF. The CDR3 DNA reads TGTGCCAGCAGCTACCTCCCCCGAAGGGACAGGGTTGAGGGGGGCTACACCTTC.

This clone was observed a single time. The CDR3 DNA reads TGTGCCAGCAGCAGTCCAGACAAGTCTCTAAGGGCATGGCAGCCCCAGCATTTT. Its protein is CASSSPDKSLRAWQPQHF. The rearrangement joins TRBV21-1 to TRBJ1-5. TRBV21-1 corresponds to a pseudogene. The CDR3 consists of 18 residues.

The V call is TRBV7-2, the J call TRBJ2-5; the D is unclear. CDR1 is SGHTA, CDR2 FQGNSA, per germline. V was clipped by 5 bases and J by 1 base, with 8 bases between them. The CDR3 runs 13 residues. CDR3 sequence reads: CASSPAFQETQYF. The DNA of the CDR3 is TGTGCCAGCAGCCCAGCTTTCCAAGAGACCCAGTACTTC.

The V gene is TRBV5-4, the J gene TRBJ2-3, with 9 bases identical to TRBD2. The CDR3 consists of 17 residues. Germline V gives CDR1 SGHNT, CDR2 YYREEE (reference sequence). The V gene end was trimmed by 1 base and the J gene end by 0 bases; junction bases not matched to a gene: 6. In DNA, the CDR3 is TGTGCCAGCAGCTTGTTCCTAGCGGGGTCTAGCACAGATACGCAGTATTTT. It is translated as CASSLFLAGSSTDTQYF.

CDR3 amino acids: CASSLGDLVNQPQHF. In nucleotides, the CDR3 is TGCGCCAGCAGCTTGGGGGACCTCGTTAATCAGCCCCAGCATTTT. This rearrangement joins TRBV5-1 to TRBJ1-5, with D tentatively TRBD1 (5 bases). The CDR3 runs to 15 residues. V dropped 0 bases and J dropped 4 bases, with 11 bases sitting between them. CDR1 is SGHRS, CDR2 YFSETQ, per germline.

This chain links TRBV19 with TRBJ1-1; weak D call: TRBD1 (5 bases). Trimming cost V 5 bases and J 3 bases, with 10 bases left between them. Germline V gene lookup returns CDR1 LNHDA and CDR2 SQIVND (reference sequence). The CDR3 has 13 amino acids. The CDR3 region has the DNA TGTGCCAGTAGTCTCCAGGGCTACACTGAAGCTTTCTTT. It specifies CASSLQGYTEAFF.